This entry lists 22 T cell receptor beta chains sequenced from one sample in a study of post-analysis software for immune sequencing data. TCR beta cDNA libraries included unique molecular identifiers. Using its own MiXCR run on the PCR reads, TCRdb lists one record per CDR3 protein. The data contain some 800,000 distinct CDR3 sequences, about 43% of them singletons. The antigens these receptors bind are not known. Overall study results and limits: Controls had lower frequencies than patients of five TRBV segments, which included TRBV5-6, TRBV5-1 and TRBV20-1.

The sample comprised blood. The origin of the receptors is a girl aged 10-17 years with multiple sclerosis.

The rearrangement joins TRBV7-9 to TRBJ2-1, with 11 bases fitting TRBD2. The CDR3 length is 16 residues. The trim removed 3 bases at V and 6 bases at J, leaving 7 bases unmatched. Looked up from germline, CDR1 is SEHNR and CDR2 is FQNEAQ (reference sequence). In DNA form, the CDR3 reads TGTGCCAGCAGCTTCCCGACTAGCGGGGATCCCAATGAGCAGTTCTTC. Protein sequence: CASSFPTSGDPNEQFF. Complete variable domain (other parts from reference TRBV7-9 and TRBJ2-1): DTGVSQNPRHKITKRGQNVTFRCDPISEHNRLYWYRQTLGQGPEFLTYFQNEAQLEKSRLLSDRFSAERPKGSFSTLEIQRTEQGDSAMYLCASSFPTSGDPNEQFFGPGTRLTVL.

This clonotype was counted between two and nine times. V and J are TRBV29-1 and TRBJ2-1; 7 nucleotides match TRBD1. This CDR3 region has 11 residues. Germline CDR1 is SQVTM and CDR2 is ANQGSEA. The chain's CDR3 is CSLTQGVEQFF. CDR3 nucleotide sequence: TGCAGTCTTACTCAGGGGGTTGAGCAGTTCTTC.

The rearrangement joins TRBV20-1 to TRBJ2-1; 12 nucleotides align to TRBD2. Germline V lookup: CDR1 DFQATT, CDR2 SNEGSKA (reference sequence). CDR3 length: 15 amino acids. The trim removed 3 bases at V and 7 bases at J, leaving 7 bases unmatched. The CDR3 DNA reads as TGCAGTGCTAGTCCTCTAGCGGGAGGGTTTAATGAGCAGTTCTTC. Its protein product is CSASPLAGGFNEQFF.

The chain links TRBV7-9 to TRBJ2-7; TRBD1 is a possible D gene (6 bases). The CDR3 runs 16 residues. The V and J ends lost 1 base and 10 bases respectively, with 23 bases between them. Germline CDR1 reads SEHNR; CDR2 reads FQNEAQ (reference sequence). The CDR3 region has the DNA TGTGCCAGCAGCTTAGGGCGACAGGCCCAATCGTCGTCCCAGTACTTC. It yields the protein CASSLGRQAQSSSQYF.

The chain combines TRBV15 with TRBJ2-5; D unclear. The germline CDR1 and CDR2 sequences are LNHNV and YYDKDF (reference sequence). This CDR3 contains 17 residues. Trimming removed 1 base at V and 2 bases at J, with 17 bases between. DNA of the CDR3: TGTGCCACCAGCAGAGGATCGGTGGTAGTCGGGCAAGAGACCCAGTACTTC. Translated, it gives CATSRGSVVVGQETQYF.

This clonotype showed up just a few times. V gene TRBV29-1 combines with J gene TRBJ2-1, with 8 bases aligning to TRBD2. Trimming at V came to 6 bases and at J to 0 bases, leaving 4 bases not matched to a gene. Germline V lookup: CDR1 SQVTM, CDR2 ANQGSEA. The CDR3 loop spans 14 amino acids. CDR3: CSVQRGSSYNEQFF. The CDR3 bases are TGCAGCGTCCAGCGGGGGAGCTCCTACAATGAGCAGTTCTTC.

To note about this clonotype: At one of its ends the junction is not consistent with the germline gene, which may arise from a read error. The chain employs TRBV6-2 or TRBV6-3 and TRBJ2-2, with D perhaps TRBD2 (5 bases). The CDR3 has 16 residues. The germline CDR1 and CDR2 sequences are MNHEY and SVGEGT. CDR3 sequence reads: CASSLSGGLNPGELFF. CDR3 nucleotide sequence: TGTGCCAGCAGTTTGTCAGGCGGGTTGAACCCCGGGGAGCTGTTTTTT.

This chain connects TRBV20-1 to TRBJ2-1; 8 nucleotides agree with TRBD1. Germline V gives CDR1 DFQATT, CDR2 SNEGSKA (reference sequence). The CDR3 is made up of 19 amino acids. Losses at the gene ends were 3 bases for V and 7 bases for J; bases not matched to a gene: 23. The DNA of the CDR3 is TGCAGTGCTAGGACTGGAGGGACAGGTTGGTTTCTGGGGCTTAATGAGCAGTTCTTC. It yields the protein CSARTGGTGWFLGLNEQFF.

This clonotype was seen a handful of times. This rearrangement joins TRBV10-1 to TRBJ2-7; 9 bases are a match to TRBD1. Germline-derived CDR1 and CDR2 are WNHNN and SYGVQD (reference sequence). Losses at the gene ends were 5 bases for V and 3 bases for J; bases not matched to a gene: 8. CDR3 length: 15 amino acids. The CDR3 is CASSRKTGGIYEQYF. DNA of the CDR3: TGCGCCAGCAGTCGGAAAACAGGGGGCATCTACGAGCAGTACTTC.

This clonotype has more than one count but fewer than ten. The chain combines TRBV29-1 with TRBJ2-7; D unclear. CDR1 is SQVTM, CDR2 ANQGSEA, per germline. The CDR3 consists of 8 residues. DNA of the CDR3: TGCACGATCTACGAGCAGTACTTC. Its protein is CTIYEQYF.

This rearrangement joins TRBV13 to TRBJ2-2; possibly TRBD2 for D (6 bases). The CDR3 runs to 15 residues. Germline V gives CDR1 PRHDT, CDR2 FYEKMQ (reference sequence). With 5 bases removed from V and 3 bases from J, the gap between germline ends came to 13 bases. The CDR3 nucleotides are TGTGCCAGCAGCCCCGCGGGGAGATACACCGGGGAGCTGTTTTTT. Residues: CASSPAGRYTGELFF.

The chain combines TRBV29-1 with TRBJ1-2, with D unclear. CDR1 is SQVTM, CDR2 ANQGSEA, per germline. This CDR3 is built from 13 residues. The CDR3 loop reads CSCQVSPGYGYTF. The CDR3 coding sequence is TGCAGTTGTCAGGTGTCTCCTGGCTATGGCTACACCTTC. The whole variable domain, filled in from reference TRBV29-1 and TRBJ1-2, reads SAVISQKPSRDICQRGTSLTIQCQVDSQVTMMFWYRQQPGQSLTLIATANQGSEATYESGFVIDKFPISRPNLTFSTLTVSNMSPEDSSIYLCSCQVSPGYGYTFGSGTRLTVV.

The sample holds one count of this clonotype. This sequence joins TRBV7-8 and TRBJ2-4, with 8 bases lining up with TRBD2. The end of the DNA aligns better with TRBJ2-7, so the J call may be wrong. Germline V gene data show CDR1 as SGHVS and CDR2 as FQNEAQ. CDR3 length: 14 amino acids. CDR3 residues: CASSPTSDHYEQYF. The DNA for the CDR3 is TGTGCCAGCAGCCCGACTAGCGATCACTACGAGCAGTACTTC.

The chain combines TRBV9 with TRBJ1-2; unclear D gene. V was trimmed by 5 bases and J by 3 bases, leaving 11 bases between them. This CDR3 has 13 residues. CDR1 SGDLS and CDR2 YYNGEE come from the germline V gene. The CDR3 spells CASSLTPDYGYTF. The CDR3 DNA reads as TGTGCCAGCAGTCTAACCCCAGACTATGGCTACACCTTC.

The chain has TRBV6-5 and TRBJ2-1, with 7 bases identical to TRBD2. CDR1 is MNHEY, CDR2 SVGAGI, per germline. The J segment lost 8 bases and the V segment lost 5 bases, leaving 6 bases of the junction unmatched. This CDR3 is built from 13 residues. CDR3 in DNA: TGTGCCAGCAGTCCGACTAGCAGGGATGAGCAGTTCTTC. Its protein is CASSPTSRDEQFF.

This clonotype was found a few times. CDR3 amino acids: CASATRAGGEQFF. The DNA of the CDR3 is TGTGCCAGCGCCACTAGGGCCGGAGGTGAGCAGTTCTTC. V is TRBV6-4 and J is TRBJ2-1; TRBD2 might be the D (5 bases). CDR3 length equals 13 residues. V was cut by 8 bases and J by 9 bases, with 17 bases left in between. CDR1 and CDR2 (germline): MRHNA, SNTAGT.

The rearrangement joins TRBV20-1 to TRBJ2-5, with D possibly being TRBD1 or TRBD2 (5 bases each). Germline CDR1 reads DFQATT; CDR2 reads SNEGSKA (reference sequence). This CDR3 contains 13 residues. V lost 2 bases to trimming and J lost 10 bases, with 17 bases between them. Written as DNA, the CDR3 is TGCAGTGCTAGAAATACGGATTTTGGGGGCCAGTACTTC. Its protein is CSARNTDFGGQYF.

The V call is TRBV20-1, the J call TRBJ2-1; the match to TRBD2 covers 8 bases. The V segment lost 2 bases and the J segment 6 bases; nucleotides outside the gene matches: 12. CDR3 length: 16 amino acids. Germline V gene data show CDR1 as DFQATT and CDR2 as SNEGSKA (reference sequence). The CDR3 nucleotides are TGCAGTGCTAGACTACGGGGGCTAGCGGGCACCAATGAGCAGTTCTTC. This encodes CSARLRGLAGTNEQFF.

This chain uses TRBV3-1 with TRBJ2-3; TRBD2 matches 7 bases. Germline V gene lookup returns CDR1 LGHDT and CDR2 YNNKEL (reference sequence). Unmatched junction bases numbered 5, after V lost 0 bases and J lost 5 bases. CDR3 length: 15 amino acids. CDR3 nucleotide sequence: TGTGCCAGCAGCCAAGATTCCGAGCGGGAAGATACGCAGTATTTT. The encoded protein is CASSQDSEREDTQYF.

This chain links TRBV20-1 with TRBJ2-1; 8 bases are a match to TRBD1. Trimming at V came to 5 bases and at J to 5 bases, leaving 8 bases not matched to a gene. The CDR3 covers 14 residues. Germline V gene sequence: CDR1 DFQATT, CDR2 SNEGSKA (reference sequence). CDR3 DNA sequence: TGCAGTGCTTGGACCTGGACAGGGAACAATGAGCAGTTCTTC. Protein sequence: CSAWTWTGNNEQFF.

The sample holds one count of this clonotype. The genes are TRBV6-6 and TRBJ1-2; weak D call: TRBD1 (6 bases). V shed 5 bases and J shed 5 bases, with 9 bases lying between them. Germline V gives CDR1 MNHNY, CDR2 SVGAGI (reference sequence). CDR3 size: 12 residues. Here the CDR3 reads CASSQQGYGYTF. CDR3 sequence (DNA): TGTGCCAGCAGTCAACAGGGATATGGCTACACCTTC.

The sample holds one count of this clonotype. V is TRBV7-9 and J is TRBJ2-4; D is perhaps TRBD1 (6 bases). V was pared by 5 bases and J by 1 base, with 12 bases between. This CDR3 comprises 15 residues. The germline gives CDR1 SEHNR, CDR2 FQNEAQ (reference sequence). CDR3 in DNA: TGTGCCAGCAGCGTAGGACAGCCTGCCAAAAACATTCAGTACTTC. Protein: CASSVGQPAKNIQYF.